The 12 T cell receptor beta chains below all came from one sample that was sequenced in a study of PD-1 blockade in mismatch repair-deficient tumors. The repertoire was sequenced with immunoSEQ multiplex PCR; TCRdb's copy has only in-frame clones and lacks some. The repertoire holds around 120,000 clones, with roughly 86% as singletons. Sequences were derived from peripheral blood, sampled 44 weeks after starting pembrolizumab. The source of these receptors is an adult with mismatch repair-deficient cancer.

The CDR3 here is CASSSRRDYEQYF. CDR3 coding DNA: TGTGCCAGCAGCTCCAGGCGGGACTACGAGCAGTACTTC. This chain uses TRBV11-2 with TRBJ2-7; D perhaps matches TRBD2 (6 bases). The CDR3 loop spans 13 amino acids. Germline-derived CDR1 and CDR2 are SGHAT and FQNNGV. V shed 4 bases and J shed 3 bases, with 10 bases lying between them.

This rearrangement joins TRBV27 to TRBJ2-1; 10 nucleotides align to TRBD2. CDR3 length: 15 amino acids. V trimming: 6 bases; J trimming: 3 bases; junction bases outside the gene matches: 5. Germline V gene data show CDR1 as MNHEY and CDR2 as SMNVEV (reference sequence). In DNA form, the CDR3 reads TGTGCCAGCAGCAGAGCGGGAGGGGACTACAATGAGCAGTTCTTC. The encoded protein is CASSRAGGDYNEQFF.

CDR3 loop: CASSQNFNAAYEQYF. The CDR3 coding sequence is TGCGCCAGCAGCCAAAACTTTAACGCCGCCTACGAGCAGTACTTC. The J gene is TRBJ2-7, the V gene TRBV4-1; no definite D call. The CDR3 has 15 residues. The germline CDR1 and CDR2 sequences are MGHRA and YSYEKL. V was trimmed by 2 bases and J by 2 bases, leaving 13 bases between them.

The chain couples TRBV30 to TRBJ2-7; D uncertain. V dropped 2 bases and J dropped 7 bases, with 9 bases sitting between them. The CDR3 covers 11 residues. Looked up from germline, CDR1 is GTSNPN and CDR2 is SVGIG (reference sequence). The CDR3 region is CAWSIGKEQYF. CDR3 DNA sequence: TGTGCCTGGAGTATAGGAAAGGAGCAGTACTTC.

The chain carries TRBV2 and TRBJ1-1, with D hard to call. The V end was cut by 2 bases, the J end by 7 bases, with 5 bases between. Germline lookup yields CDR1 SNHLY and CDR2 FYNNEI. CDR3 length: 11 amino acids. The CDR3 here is CASSELGEAFF. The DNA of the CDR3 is TGTGCCAGCAGTGAACTAGGTGAAGCTTTCTTT.

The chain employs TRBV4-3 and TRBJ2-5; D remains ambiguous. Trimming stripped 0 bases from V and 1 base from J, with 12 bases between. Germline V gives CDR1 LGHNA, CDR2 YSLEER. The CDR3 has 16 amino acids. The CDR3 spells CASSQDKGWGQETQYF. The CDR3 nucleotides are TGCGCCAGCAGCCAAGATAAGGGTTGGGGCCAAGAGACCCAGTACTTC.

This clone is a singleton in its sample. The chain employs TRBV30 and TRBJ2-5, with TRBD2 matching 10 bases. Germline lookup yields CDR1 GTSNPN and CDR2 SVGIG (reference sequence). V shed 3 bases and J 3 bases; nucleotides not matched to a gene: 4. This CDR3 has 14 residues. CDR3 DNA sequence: TGTGCCTGGAGAGGACTAGCGGCCAAAGAGACCCAGTACTTC. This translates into CAWRGLAAKETQYF.

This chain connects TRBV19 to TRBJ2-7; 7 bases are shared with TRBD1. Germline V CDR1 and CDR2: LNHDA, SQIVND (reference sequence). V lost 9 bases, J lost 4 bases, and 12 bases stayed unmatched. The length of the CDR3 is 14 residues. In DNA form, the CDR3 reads TGTGCCAGGACGACAGGGTATTCGGGGTACGAGCAGTACTTC. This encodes CARTTGYSGYEQYF.

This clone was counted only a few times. Written as DNA, the CDR3 is TGTGCCAGCTCACCACCGTCAGGGCGCGGAGAGACCCAGTACTTC. Its translation: CASSPPSGRGETQYF. The chain links TRBV18 to TRBJ2-5; D might be TRBD1 (5 bases). V dropped 0 bases and J dropped 4 bases, with 12 bases sitting between them. This CDR3 is 15 amino acids long. Germline CDR1 reads KGHSH; CDR2 reads LQKENI.

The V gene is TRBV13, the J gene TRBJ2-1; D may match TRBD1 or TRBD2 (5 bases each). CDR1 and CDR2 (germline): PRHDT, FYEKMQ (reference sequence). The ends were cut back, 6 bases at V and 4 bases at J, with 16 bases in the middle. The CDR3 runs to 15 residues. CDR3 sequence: CASSHPGPRYNEQFF. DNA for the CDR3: TGTGCCAGCAGTCACCCGGGACCGAGGTACAATGAGCAGTTCTTC.

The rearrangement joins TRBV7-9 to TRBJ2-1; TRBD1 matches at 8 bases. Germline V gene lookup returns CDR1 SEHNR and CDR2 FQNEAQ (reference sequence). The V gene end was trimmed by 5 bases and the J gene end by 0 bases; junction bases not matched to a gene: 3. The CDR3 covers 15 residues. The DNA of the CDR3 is TGTGCCAGCAGCCCCACAGGGGGCTCCTACAATGAGCAGTTCTTC. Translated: CASSPTGGSYNEQFF.

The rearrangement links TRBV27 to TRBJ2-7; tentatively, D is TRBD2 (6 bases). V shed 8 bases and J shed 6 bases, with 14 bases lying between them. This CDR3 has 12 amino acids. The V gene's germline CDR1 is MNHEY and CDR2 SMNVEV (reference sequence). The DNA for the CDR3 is TGTGCCAGCGGCCAGGGACTTGGCGAGCAGTACTTC. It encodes CASGQGLGEQYF.